Listed here are 18 T cell receptor beta chains from one sample, sequenced in a study of OX40 agonist ivuxolimab in advanced cancers. Clones were sequenced by immunoSEQ multiplex PCR, and TCRdb holds only the in-frame ones, with some missing. Among some 77,000 clones listed, approximately 85% were seen once. Sequencing used CD4+ or CD8+ T cells sorted from blood, obtained in a trial of the OX40 agonist ivuxolimab. Source of these receptors: an adult with an advanced solid tumor such as melanoma, head and neck, liver or kidney cancer.

The V call is TRBV7-3, the J call TRBJ1-1; D is uncertain. Deletions cut 2 bases from V and 9 bases from J, with 10 bases between. Germline V lookup: CDR1 SGHTA, CDR2 FQGTGA. This CDR3 comprises 12 residues. CDR3 nucleotides: TGTGCCAGCAGCTTAGGAGGGCAGAAAGCTTTCTTT. Amino acids: CASSLGGQKAFF. The variable domain in full, completed from reference TRBV7-3 and TRBJ1-1, reads GAGVSQTPSNKVTEKGKYVELRCDPISGHTALYWYRQSLGQGPEFLIYFQGTGAADDSGLPNDRFFAVRPEGSVSTLKIQRTERGDSAVYLCASSLGGQKAFFGQGTRLTVV.

The chain is built from TRBV5-1 and TRBJ2-7; TRBD1 agrees at 8 bases. Germline V gene sequence: CDR1 SGHRS, CDR2 YFSETQ. Unmatched junction bases numbered 9, after V lost 4 bases and J lost 6 bases. The CDR3 sequence is 14 residues long. In DNA, the CDR3 is TGCGCCAGCAGCCAGGGACAGGCCATGGGCGAGCAGTACTTC. Translating it yields CASSQGQAMGEQYF. Supplemented by reference TRBV5-1 and TRBJ2-7, the full variable domain reads KAGVTQTPRYLIKTRGQQVTLSCSPISGHRSVSWYQQTPGQGLQFLFEYFSETQRNKGNFPGRFSGRQFSNSRSEMNVSTLELGDSALYLCASSQGQAMGEQYFGPGTRLTVT.

The genes are TRBV15 and TRBJ1-1; possible D gene TRBD1, 6 bases. V was trimmed by 0 bases and J by 1 base, leaving 9 bases between them. CDR3 size: 15 residues. Germline loops: CDR1 LNHNV, CDR2 YYDKDF (reference sequence). CDR3 bases: TGTGCCACCAGCAGAGAATGGACAGCGAACACTGAAGCTTTCTTT. Its translation is CATSREWTANTEAFF.

In DNA, the CDR3 is TGCGCCAGCAGCTTTGCCGGGACAAATTCCTACAATGAGCAGTTCTTC. Protein sequence: CASSFAGTNSYNEQFF. The chain is built from TRBV5-1 and TRBJ2-1; TRBD1 is a possible D gene (6 bases). The CDR3 runs to 16 residues. Deletions cut 2 bases from V and 1 base from J, with 13 bases between. Germline V CDR1 and CDR2: SGHRS, YFSETQ.

Only one count was recorded for this clone. The chain recombines TRBV6-1 with TRBJ1-3; D is uncertain. CDR3 length: 13 residues. Germline V gives CDR1 MNHNS, CDR2 SASEGT. V was trimmed by 10 bases and J by 0 bases, leaving 10 bases between them. The CDR3 coding sequence is TGTGCCACCCGACCGAACTCTGGAAACACCATATATTTT. Encoded protein: CATRPNSGNTIYF.

The chain has TRBV19 and TRBJ2-3, with a tentative D call TRBD2 (6 bases). Between the trimmed V and J ends, which lost 6 bases and 2 bases, there was a span of 15 bases. This CDR3 comprises 15 residues. In germline, CDR1 is LNHDA, CDR2 SQIVND (reference sequence). CDR3 region: CASSPGRQFTDTQYF. CDR3 in DNA: TGTGCCAGTAGCCCGGGGAGGCAGTTCACAGATACGCAGTATTTT. Filled out from reference TRBV19 and TRBJ2-3, the complete variable domain reads DGGITQSPKYLFRKEGQNVTLSCEQNLNHDAMYWYRQDPGQGLRLIYYSQIVNDFQKGDIAEGYSVSREKKESFPLTVTSAQKNPTAFYLCASSPGRQFTDTQYFGPGTRLTVL.

For the CDR3, the DNA is TGTGCCAGTAGTATCAATAGCCGACCCTACAATGAGCAGTTCTTC. Its protein product is CASSINSRPYNEQFF. This chain uses TRBV19 with TRBJ2-1; no definite D call. The V end was cut by 3 bases, the J end by 2 bases, with 11 bases between. The CDR3 has 15 residues. The germline V gene encodes CDR1 LNHDA and CDR2 SQIVND (reference sequence).

The rearrangement joins TRBV6-1 to TRBJ1-1; D perhaps matches TRBD1 (6 bases). The CDR3 is made up of 14 amino acids. Germline V gene lookup returns CDR1 MNHNS and CDR2 SASEGT. Trimming left V 0 bases short and J 4 bases short, with 9 bases between. The CDR3 coding sequence is TGTGCCAGCAGTGAAGCGGGCAGGGGCACTGAAGCTTTCTTT. Amino acids: CASSEAGRGTEAFF.

This clone was detected a few times. The V and J genes are TRBV19 and TRBJ2-7, with a tentative D call TRBD1 (6 bases). Germline assignment: CDR1 LNHDA and CDR2 SQIVND (reference sequence). The CDR3 spans 13 residues. V was cut by 8 bases and J by 3 bases, with 14 bases left in between. For the CDR3, the DNA is TGTGCCAGTGGGCAGGGGCAGGGCTACGAGCAGTACTTC. It encodes CASGQGQGYEQYF.

This chain links TRBV6-1 with TRBJ2-1; a possible D gene is TRBD2 (7 bases). The CDR3 consists of 15 residues. Trimming left V 8 bases short and J 1 base short, with 15 bases between. Germline loops: CDR1 MNHNS, CDR2 SASEGT. This chain's CDR3 is CASFIGRGSYNEQFF. DNA for the CDR3: TGTGCCAGCTTCATAGGGAGGGGGTCCTACAATGAGCAGTTCTTC.

This chain connects TRBV5-1 to TRBJ2-2; D remains unclear. Germline V gene lookup returns CDR1 SGHRS and CDR2 YFSETQ. The CDR3 extends over 15 amino acids. V was cut by 0 bases and J by 4 bases, with 10 bases left in between. CDR3 residues: CASSLEVRGTGELFF. In DNA form, the CDR3 reads TGCGCCAGCAGCTTGGAGGTCCGTGGCACCGGGGAGCTGTTTTTT.

The rearrangement joins TRBV28 to TRBJ1-1, with D uncertain. CDR1 and CDR2 (germline): MDHEN, SYDVKM. V dropped 6 bases and J dropped 1 base, with 9 bases sitting between them. The CDR3 totals 13 residues. The CDR3 region has the DNA TGTGCCAGCAGCTATAGCCGGAACACTGAAGCTTTCTTT. It is translated as CASSYSRNTEAFF. Full variable domain (outside the CDR3, taken from reference TRBV28 and TRBJ1-1): DVKVTQSSRYLVKRTGEKVFLECVQDMDHENMFWYRQDPGLGLRLIYFSYDVKMKEKGDIPEGYSVSREKKERFSLILESASTNQTSMYLCASSYSRNTEAFFGQGTRLTVV.

The chain is built from TRBV5-1 and TRBJ1-3; D is unclear. The V gene lost 5 bases and the J gene lost 1 base, with 7 bases spanning the gap. Per the germline V gene, CDR1 is SGHRS and CDR2 is YFSETQ. The CDR3 has 13 amino acids. In DNA, the CDR3 is TGCGCCAGCAGAGTGGAGTCTGGAAACACCATATATTTT. This encodes CASRVESGNTIYF. Looking up the rest from reference TRBV5-1 and TRBJ1-3 gives the full variable domain: KAGVTQTPRYLIKTRGQQVTLSCSPISGHRSVSWYQQTPGQGLQFLFEYFSETQRNKGNFPGRFSGRQFSNSRSEMNVSTLELGDSALYLCASRVESGNTIYFGEGSWLTVV.

J is TRBJ1-2 and V is TRBV7-2, with no clear D. Germline lookup yields CDR1 SGHTA and CDR2 FQGNSA. The CDR3 totals 15 residues. Trimming shortened V by 6 bases and J by 4 bases, and 18 bases separated the two germline ends. The CDR3 reads CASSESPNRLYGYTF. CDR3 nucleotide sequence: TGTGCCAGCAGTGAAAGCCCAAACCGCCTCTATGGCTACACCTTC.

The chain carries TRBV10-3 and TRBJ1-1, with D possibly being TRBD1 (5 bases). CDR1 ENHRY and CDR2 SYGVKD come from the germline V gene. V was trimmed by 7 bases and J by 1 base, leaving 13 bases between them. The CDR3 spans 14 residues. The CDR3 bases are TGTGCCATCAAAATGACAGACGCGAACACTGAAGCTTTCTTT. Residues: CAIKMTDANTEAFF.

The V call is TRBV28, the J call TRBJ2-5; no definite D call. From germline, CDR1 is MDHEN and CDR2 SYDVKM. Trimming left V 4 bases short and J 1 base short, with 13 bases between. CDR3 length equals 15 residues. The CDR3 loop reads CASSSTVGFQETQYF. The CDR3 nucleotides are TGTGCCAGCAGTTCCACCGTCGGTTTCCAAGAGACCCAGTACTTC. Full variable domain (missing parts from reference TRBV28 and TRBJ2-5): DVKVTQSSRYLVKRTGEKVFLECVQDMDHENMFWYRQDPGLGLRLIYFSYDVKMKEKGDIPEGYSVSREKKERFSLILESASTNQTSMYLCASSSTVGFQETQYFGPGTRLLVL.

The rearrangement joins TRBV9 to TRBJ2-2, with D tentatively TRBD2 (6 bases). Per germline, CDR1 SGDLS and CDR2 YYNGEE. This CDR3 is 19 amino acids long. Trimming took off 4 bases at V and 2 bases at J, with 24 bases between the two ends. In DNA form, the CDR3 reads TGTGCCAGCAGCAAGAGCCCTCCCCTGGGAGGCCCAAACACCGGGGAGCTGTTTTTT. Encoded protein: CASSKSPPLGGPNTGELFF. Combining the CDR3 with reference TRBV9 and TRBJ2-2 gives the whole variable domain DSGVTQTPKHLITATGQRVTLRCSPRSGDLSVYWYQQSLDQGLQFLIQYYNGEERAKGNILERFSAQQFPDLHSELNLSSLELGDSALYFCASSKSPPLGGPNTGELFFGEGSRLTVL.

This rearrangement joins TRBV11-2 to TRBJ2-7; the D gene is possibly TRBD2 (6 bases). Germline V gene data show CDR1 as SGHAT and CDR2 as FQNNGV. V dropped 0 bases and J dropped 3 bases, with 12 bases sitting between them. The CDR3 has 15 amino acids. CDR3 sequence reads: CASSLEGTPSYEQYF. DNA for the CDR3: TGTGCCAGCAGCTTAGAAGGGACTCCTAGCTACGAGCAGTACTTC.